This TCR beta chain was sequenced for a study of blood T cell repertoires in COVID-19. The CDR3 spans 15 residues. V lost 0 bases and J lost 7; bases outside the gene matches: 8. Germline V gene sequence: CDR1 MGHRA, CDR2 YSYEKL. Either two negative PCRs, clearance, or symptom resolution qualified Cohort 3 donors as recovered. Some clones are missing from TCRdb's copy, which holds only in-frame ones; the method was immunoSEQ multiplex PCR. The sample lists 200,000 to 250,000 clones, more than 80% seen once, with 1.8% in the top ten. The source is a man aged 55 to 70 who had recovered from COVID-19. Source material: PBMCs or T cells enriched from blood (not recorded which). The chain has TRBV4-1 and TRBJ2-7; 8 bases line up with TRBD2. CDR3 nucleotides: TGCGCCAGCAGCCAAGATCGGGGGGGCCTTTGGGAGCAGTACTTC. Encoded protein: CASSQDRGGLWEQYF.